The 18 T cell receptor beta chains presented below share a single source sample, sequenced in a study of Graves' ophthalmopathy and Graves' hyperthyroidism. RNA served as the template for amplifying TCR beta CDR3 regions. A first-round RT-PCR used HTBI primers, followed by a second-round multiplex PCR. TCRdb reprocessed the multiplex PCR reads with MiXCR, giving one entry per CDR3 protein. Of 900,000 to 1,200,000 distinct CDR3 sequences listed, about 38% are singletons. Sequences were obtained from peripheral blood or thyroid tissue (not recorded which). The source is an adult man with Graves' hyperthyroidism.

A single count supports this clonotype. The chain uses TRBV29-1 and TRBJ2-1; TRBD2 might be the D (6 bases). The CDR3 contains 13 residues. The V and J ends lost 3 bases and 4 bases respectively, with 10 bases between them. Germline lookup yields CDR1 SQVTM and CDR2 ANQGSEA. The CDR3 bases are TGCAGCGTTGACTGGGGGGTTTACAATGAGCAGTTCTTC. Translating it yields CSVDWGVYNEQFF.

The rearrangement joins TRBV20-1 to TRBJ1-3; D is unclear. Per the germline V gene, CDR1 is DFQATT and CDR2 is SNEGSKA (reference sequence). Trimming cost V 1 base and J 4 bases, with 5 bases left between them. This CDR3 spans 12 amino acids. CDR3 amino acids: CSARGMGNTIYF. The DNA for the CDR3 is TGCAGTGCTAGAGGGATGGGAAACACCATATATTTT.

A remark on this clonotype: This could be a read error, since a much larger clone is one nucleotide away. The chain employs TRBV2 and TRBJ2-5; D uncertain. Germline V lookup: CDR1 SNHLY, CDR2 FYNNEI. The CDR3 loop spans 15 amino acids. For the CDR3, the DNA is TGTGTCAGCAGAATACGCGGTGTCCCCGCGCAGACCCAGTACTTC. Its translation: CVSRIRGVPAQTQYF.

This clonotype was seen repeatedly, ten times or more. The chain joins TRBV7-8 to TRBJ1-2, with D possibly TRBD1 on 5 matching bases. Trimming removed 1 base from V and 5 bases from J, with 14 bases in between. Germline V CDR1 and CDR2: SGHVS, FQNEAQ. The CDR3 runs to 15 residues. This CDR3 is CASSLVGGPGYGYTF. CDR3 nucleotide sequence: TGTGCCAGCAGCTTAGTCGGGGGTCCCGGGTATGGCTACACCTTC.

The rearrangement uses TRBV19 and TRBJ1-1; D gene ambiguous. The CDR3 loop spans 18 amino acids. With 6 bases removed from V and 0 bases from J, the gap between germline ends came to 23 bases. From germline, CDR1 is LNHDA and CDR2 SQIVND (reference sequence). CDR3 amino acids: CASRPTRPTRQMNTEAFF. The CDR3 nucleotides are TGTGCCAGTAGGCCGACTAGACCCACGAGACAAATGAACACTGAAGCTTTCTTT.

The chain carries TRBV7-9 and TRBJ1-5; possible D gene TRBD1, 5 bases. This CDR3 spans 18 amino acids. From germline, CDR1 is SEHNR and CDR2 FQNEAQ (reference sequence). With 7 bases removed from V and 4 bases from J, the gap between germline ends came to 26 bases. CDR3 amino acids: CASTHIGGNPLRNQPQHF. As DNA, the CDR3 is TGTGCCAGCACCCATATCGGGGGTAACCCCTTAAGAAATCAGCCCCAGCATTTT.

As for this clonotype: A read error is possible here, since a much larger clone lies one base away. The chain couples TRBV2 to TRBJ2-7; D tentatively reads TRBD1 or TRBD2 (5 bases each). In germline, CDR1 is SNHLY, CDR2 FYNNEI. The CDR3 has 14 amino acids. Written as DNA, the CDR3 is TGTGCCAGCAGCGAGGGACGGGAAACCTACGAGCAGTGCTTC. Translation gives CASSEGRETYEQCF.

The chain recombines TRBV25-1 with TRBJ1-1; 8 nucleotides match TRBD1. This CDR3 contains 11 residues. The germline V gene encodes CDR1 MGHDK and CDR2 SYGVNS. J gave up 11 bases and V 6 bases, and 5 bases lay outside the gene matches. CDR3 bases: TGTGCCAGCAGGCGGGGGGACAGGGCTTTCTTT. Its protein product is CASRRGDRAFF.

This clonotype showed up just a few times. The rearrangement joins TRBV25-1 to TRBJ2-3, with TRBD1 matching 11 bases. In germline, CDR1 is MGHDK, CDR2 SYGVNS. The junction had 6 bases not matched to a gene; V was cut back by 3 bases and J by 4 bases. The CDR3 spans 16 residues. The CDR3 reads CASSDRGTGGSDTQYF. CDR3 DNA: TGTGCCAGCAGTGACCGCGGGACAGGGGGTTCAGATACGCAGTATTTT.

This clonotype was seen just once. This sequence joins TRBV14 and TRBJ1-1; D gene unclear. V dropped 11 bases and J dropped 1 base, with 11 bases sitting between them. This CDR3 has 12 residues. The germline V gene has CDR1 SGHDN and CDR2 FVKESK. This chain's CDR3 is CAWSEANTEAFF. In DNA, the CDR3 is TGTGCCTGGAGTGAGGCGAACACTGAAGCTTTCTTT.

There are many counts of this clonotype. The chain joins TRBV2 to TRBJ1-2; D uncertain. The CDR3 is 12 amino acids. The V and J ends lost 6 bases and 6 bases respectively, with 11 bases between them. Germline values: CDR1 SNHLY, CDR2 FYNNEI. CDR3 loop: CASSLQGNGYTF. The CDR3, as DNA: TGTGCCAGCAGCCTACAAGGGAATGGCTACACCTTC.

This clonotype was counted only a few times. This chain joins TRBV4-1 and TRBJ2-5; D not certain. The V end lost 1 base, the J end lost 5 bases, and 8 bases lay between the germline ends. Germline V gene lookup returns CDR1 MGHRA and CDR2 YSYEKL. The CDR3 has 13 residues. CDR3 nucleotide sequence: TGCGCCAGCAGCCAAGGGTTCTGGGAGACCCAGTACTTC. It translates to CASSQGFWETQYF.

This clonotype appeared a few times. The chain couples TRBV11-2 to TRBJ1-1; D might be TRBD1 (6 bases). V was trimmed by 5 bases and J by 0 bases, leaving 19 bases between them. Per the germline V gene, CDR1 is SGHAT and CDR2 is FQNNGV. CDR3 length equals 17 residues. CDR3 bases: TGTGCCAGCAGCCACATCGCAGCAGGGGCGGTGAACACTGAAGCTTTCTTT. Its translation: CASSHIAAGAVNTEAFF.

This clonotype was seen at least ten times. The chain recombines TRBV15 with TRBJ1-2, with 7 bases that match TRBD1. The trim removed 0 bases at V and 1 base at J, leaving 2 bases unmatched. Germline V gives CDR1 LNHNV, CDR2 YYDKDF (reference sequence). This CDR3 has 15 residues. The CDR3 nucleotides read TGTGCCACCAGCAGAGATAGACAGGGTAACTATGGCTACACCTTC. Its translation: CATSRDRQGNYGYTF.

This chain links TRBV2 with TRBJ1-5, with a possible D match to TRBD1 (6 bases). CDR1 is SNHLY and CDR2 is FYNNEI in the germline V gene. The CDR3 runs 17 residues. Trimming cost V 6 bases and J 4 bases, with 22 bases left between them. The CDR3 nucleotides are TGTGCCAGCAGACCGACGGGGGCGCGGGCAGGGAATCAGCCCCAGCATTTT. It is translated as CASRPTGARAGNQPQHF.

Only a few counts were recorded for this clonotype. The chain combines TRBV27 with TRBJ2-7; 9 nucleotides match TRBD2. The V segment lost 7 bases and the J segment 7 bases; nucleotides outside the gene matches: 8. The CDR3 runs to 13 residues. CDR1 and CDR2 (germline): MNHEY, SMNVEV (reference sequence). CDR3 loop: CASMRSGSQEQYF. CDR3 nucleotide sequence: TGTGCCAGCATGCGTAGCGGGAGTCAGGAGCAGTACTTC.

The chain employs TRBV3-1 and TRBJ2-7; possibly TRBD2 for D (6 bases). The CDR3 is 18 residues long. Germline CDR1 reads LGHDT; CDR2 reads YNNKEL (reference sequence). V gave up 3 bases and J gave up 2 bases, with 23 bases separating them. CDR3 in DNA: TGTGCCAGCAGCCAGGGGGGATCTTATGCGAGGCGTACCTACGAGCAGTACTTC. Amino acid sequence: CASSQGGSYARRTYEQYF.

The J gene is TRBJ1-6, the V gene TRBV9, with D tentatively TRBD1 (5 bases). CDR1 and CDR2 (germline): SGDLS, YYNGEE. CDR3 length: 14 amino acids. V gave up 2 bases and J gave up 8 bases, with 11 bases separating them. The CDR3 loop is CASSVEQDHSPLHF. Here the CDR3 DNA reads TGTGCCAGCAGCGTGGAACAGGACCATTCACCCCTCCACTTT.